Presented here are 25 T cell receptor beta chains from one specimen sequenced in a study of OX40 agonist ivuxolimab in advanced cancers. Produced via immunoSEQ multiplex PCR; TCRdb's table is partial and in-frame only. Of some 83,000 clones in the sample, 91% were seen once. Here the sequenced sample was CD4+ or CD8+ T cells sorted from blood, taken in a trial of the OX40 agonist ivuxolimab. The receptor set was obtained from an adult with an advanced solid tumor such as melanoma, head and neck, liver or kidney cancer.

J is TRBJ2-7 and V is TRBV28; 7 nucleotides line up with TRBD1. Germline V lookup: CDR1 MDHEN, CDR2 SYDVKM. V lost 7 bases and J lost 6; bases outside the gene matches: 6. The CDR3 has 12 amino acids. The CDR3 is CASTSGQLEQYF. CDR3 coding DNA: TGTGCCAGCACCTCGGGACAGCTCGAGCAGTACTTC.

CDR3 coding DNA: TGTGCCAGCAGCCCATCCGATCGCCCCTCCGGAGAGACCCAGTACTTC. Its translation is CASSPSDRPSGETQYF. V is TRBV28 and J is TRBJ2-5; D unresolved. Trimming removed 6 bases from V and 4 bases from J, with 21 bases in between. Germline V gene data show CDR1 as MDHEN and CDR2 as SYDVKM. The CDR3 runs 16 residues.

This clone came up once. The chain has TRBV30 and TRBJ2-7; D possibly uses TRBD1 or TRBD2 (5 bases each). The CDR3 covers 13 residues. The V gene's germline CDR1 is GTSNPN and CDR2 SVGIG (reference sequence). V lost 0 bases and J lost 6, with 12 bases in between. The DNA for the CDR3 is TGTGCCTGGAGTGTCTCTGGGGGTGGCGAGCAGTACGTC. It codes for CAWSVSGGGEQYV.

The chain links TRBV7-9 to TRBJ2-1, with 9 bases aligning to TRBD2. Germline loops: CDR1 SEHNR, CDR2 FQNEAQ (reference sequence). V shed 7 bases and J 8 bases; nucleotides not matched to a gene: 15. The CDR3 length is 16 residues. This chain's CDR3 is CASTQAWVSGSDEQFF. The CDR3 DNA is TGTGCCAGCACCCAAGCTTGGGTTAGCGGGAGCGATGAGCAGTTCTTC.

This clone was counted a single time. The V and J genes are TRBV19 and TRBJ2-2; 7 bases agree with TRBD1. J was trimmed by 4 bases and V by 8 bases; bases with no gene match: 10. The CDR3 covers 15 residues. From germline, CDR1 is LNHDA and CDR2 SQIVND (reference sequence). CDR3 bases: TGTGCCAGTTCCCCTACAGGGGTAGGCACCGGGGAGCTGTTTTTT. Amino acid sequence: CASSPTGVGTGELFF.

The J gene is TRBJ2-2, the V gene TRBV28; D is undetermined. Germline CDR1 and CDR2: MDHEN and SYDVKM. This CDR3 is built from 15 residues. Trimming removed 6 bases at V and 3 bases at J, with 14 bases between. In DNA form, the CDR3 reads TGTGCCAGCAGACTGACTCTCGCCGACACCGGGGAGCTGTTTTTT. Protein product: CASRLTLADTGELFF.

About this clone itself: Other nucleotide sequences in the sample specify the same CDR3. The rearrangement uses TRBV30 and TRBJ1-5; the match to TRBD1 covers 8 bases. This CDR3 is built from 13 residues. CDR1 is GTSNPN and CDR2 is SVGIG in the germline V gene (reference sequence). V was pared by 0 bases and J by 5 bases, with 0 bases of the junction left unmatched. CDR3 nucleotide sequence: TGTGCCTGGAGTGTACAGGGGGATCAGCCCCAGCATTTT. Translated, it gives CAWSVQGDQPQHF.

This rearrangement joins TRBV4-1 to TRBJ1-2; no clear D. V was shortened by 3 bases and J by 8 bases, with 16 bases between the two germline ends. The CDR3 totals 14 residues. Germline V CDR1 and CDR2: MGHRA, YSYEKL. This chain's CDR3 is CASSHHRASKGYTF. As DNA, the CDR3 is TGCGCCAGCAGCCATCACCGGGCATCTAAGGGCTACACCTTC.

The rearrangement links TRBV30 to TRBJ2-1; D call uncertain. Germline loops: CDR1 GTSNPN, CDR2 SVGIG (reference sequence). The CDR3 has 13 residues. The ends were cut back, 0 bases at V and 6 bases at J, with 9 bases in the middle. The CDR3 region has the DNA TGTGCCTGGAGTGTACTGTGGGGCAATGAGCAGTTCTTC. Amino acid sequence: CAWSVLWGNEQFF.

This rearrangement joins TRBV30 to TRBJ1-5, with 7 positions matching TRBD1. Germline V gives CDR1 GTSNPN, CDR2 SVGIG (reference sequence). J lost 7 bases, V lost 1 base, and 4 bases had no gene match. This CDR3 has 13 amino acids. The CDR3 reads CAWSGQGGQPQHF. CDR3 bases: TGTGCCTGGAGTGGACAGGGAGGCCAGCCCCAGCATTTT.

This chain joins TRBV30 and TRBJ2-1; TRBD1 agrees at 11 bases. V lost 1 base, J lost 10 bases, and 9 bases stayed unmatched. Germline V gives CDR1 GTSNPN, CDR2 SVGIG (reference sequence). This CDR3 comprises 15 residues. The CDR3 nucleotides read TGTGCCTGGAGTGACGGACAGGGGGCAAGGGGGGAGCAGTTCTTC. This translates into CAWSDGQGARGEQFF.

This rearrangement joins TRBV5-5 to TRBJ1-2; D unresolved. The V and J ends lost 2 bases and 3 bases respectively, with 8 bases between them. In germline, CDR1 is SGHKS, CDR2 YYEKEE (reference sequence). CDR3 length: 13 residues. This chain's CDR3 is CASSLEEDYGYTF. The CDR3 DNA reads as TGTGCCAGCAGCTTAGAGGAGGACTATGGCTACACCTTC.

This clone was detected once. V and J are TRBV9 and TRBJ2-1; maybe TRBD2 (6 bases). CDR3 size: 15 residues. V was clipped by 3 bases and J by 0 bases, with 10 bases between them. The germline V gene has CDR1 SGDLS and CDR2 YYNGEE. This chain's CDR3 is CASSAGGNSYNEQFF. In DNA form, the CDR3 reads TGTGCCAGCAGCGCCGGAGGGAACTCCTACAATGAGCAGTTCTTC.

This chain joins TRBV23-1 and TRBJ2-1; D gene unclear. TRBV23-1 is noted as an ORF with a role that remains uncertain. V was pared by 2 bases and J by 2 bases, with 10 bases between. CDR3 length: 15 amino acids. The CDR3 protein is CASSQGSGPYNEQFF. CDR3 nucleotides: TGCGCCAGCAGTCAAGGGTCAGGCCCCTACAATGAGCAGTTCTTC.

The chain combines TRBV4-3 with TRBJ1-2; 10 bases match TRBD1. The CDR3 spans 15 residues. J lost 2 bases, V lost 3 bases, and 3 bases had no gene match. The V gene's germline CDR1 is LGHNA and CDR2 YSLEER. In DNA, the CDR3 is TGCGCCAGCAGCCACGGACAGGGGGGAAACTATGGCTACACCTTC. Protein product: CASSHGQGGNYGYTF.

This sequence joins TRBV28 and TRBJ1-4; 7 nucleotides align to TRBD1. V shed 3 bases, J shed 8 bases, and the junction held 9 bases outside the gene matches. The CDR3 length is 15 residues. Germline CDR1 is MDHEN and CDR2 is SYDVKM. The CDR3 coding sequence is TGTGCCAGCAGTTTCGACAGGGCTCCCCGGGAAAAACTGTTTTTT. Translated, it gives CASSFDRAPREKLFF.

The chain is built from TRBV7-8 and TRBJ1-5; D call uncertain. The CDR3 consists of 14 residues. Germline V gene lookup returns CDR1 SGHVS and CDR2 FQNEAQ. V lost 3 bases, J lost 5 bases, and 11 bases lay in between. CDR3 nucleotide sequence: TGTGCCAGCAGCTTTTGGGTCTCCGATCAGCCCCAGCATTTT. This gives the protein CASSFWVSDQPQHF.

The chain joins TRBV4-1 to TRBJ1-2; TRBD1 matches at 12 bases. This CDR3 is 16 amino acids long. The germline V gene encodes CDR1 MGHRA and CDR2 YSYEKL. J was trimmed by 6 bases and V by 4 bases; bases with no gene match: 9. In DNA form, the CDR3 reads TGCGCCAGCAGCCCCGGGACAGGGGGCGAGGGGAATGGCTACACCTTC. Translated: CASSPGTGGEGNGYTF.

CDR3 bases: TGTGCCAGCCGTAAGGAGGGCTACAATGAGCAGTTCTTC. Translating gives CASRKEGYNEQFF. This chain links TRBV5-8 with TRBJ2-1, with D perhaps matching TRBD2 (6 bases). Germline CDR1 is SGHTS and CDR2 is YDEGEE. The CDR3 runs to 13 residues. Trimming took off 7 bases at V and 3 bases at J, with 11 bases between the two ends.

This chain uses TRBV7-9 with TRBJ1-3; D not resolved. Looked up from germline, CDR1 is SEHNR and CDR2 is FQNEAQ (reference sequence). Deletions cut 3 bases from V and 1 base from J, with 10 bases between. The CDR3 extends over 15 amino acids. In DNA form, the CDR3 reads TGTGCCAGCAGCTTCAGAGAGTCGTCTGGAAACACCATATATTTT. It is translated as CASSFRESSGNTIYF.

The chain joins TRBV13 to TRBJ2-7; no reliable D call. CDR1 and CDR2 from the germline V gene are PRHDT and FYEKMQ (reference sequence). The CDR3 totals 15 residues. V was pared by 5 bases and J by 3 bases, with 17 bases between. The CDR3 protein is CASSTQLNTYYEQYF. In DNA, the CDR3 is TGTGCCAGCAGCACCCAACTGAACACCTACTACGAGCAGTACTTC.

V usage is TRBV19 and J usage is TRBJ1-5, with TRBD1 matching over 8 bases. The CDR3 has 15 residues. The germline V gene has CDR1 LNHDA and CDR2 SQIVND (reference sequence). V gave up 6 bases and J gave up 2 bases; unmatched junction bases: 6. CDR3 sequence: CASRLGQGGNQPQHF. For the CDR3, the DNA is TGTGCCAGTAGACTAGGACAGGGCGGCAATCAGCCCCAGCATTTT.

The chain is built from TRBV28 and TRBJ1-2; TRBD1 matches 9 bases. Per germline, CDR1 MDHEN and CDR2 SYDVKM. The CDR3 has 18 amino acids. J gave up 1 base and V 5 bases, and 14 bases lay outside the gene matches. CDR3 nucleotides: TGTGCCAGCAGTCCCTATGGGGTGGACAGGGGCTATAACTATGGCTACACCTTC. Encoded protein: CASSPYGVDRGYNYGYTF.

The CDR3 loop is CASSSTTDLTSGANVLTF. The CDR3 nucleotides are TGTGCCAGCAGTTCGACGACGGATTTAACCTCTGGGGCCAACGTCCTGACTTTC. V usage is TRBV27 and J usage is TRBJ2-6; D ambiguous. Trimming shortened V by 4 bases and J by 0 bases, and 16 bases separated the two germline ends. The CDR3 spans 18 residues. The germline V gene has CDR1 MNHEY and CDR2 SMNVEV (reference sequence). The full variable domain, its missing parts supplied by reference TRBV27 and TRBJ2-6, is EAQVTQNPRYLITVTGKKLTVTCSQNMNHEYMSWYRQDPGLGLRQIYYSMNVEVTDKGDVPEGYKVSRKEKRNFPLILESPSPNQTSLYFCASSSTTDLTSGANVLTFGAGSRLTVL.

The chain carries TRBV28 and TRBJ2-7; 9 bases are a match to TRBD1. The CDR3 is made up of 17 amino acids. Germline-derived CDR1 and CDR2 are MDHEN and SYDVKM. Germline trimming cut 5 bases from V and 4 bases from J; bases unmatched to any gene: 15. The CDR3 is CASSPGKAGTGLYEQYF. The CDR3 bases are TGTGCCAGCAGTCCCGGTAAAGCCGGGACAGGGTTGTACGAGCAGTACTTC.